This passage covers 32 T cell receptor beta chains from one sample sequenced in a study of T cell clonality in common variable immunodeficiency. Their recognized antigens are unknown. Overall study results and limits: Reportedly, TCR beta sequences from common variable immunodeficiency showed fewer deletions and N-nucleotide insertions.

Profiled with immunoSEQ multiplex PCR; TCRdb holds only in-frame clones, not every one. This sample comprises tens of thousands of clones, none seen once only. Sequenced material: peripheral blood mononuclear cells. Receptors were obtained from a human donor with common variable immunodeficiency.

This clone has only a few counts. The read halts 3 residues ahead of the CDR3 end, with the missing end drawn from the germline J gene. The V gene is TRBV27, the J gene TRBJ2-7; 8 nucleotides align to TRBD1. J was trimmed by 5 bases and V by 5 bases; bases with no gene match: 14. The germline gives CDR1 MNHEY, CDR2 SMNVEV (reference sequence). The CDR3 length is 16 residues. The sequenced CDR3 bases are TGTGCCAGCAGTCTCCTAAGGACAGGGATGGGGAACGAG. The encoded protein is CASSLLRTGMGNE. The CDR3, in full, reads CASSLLRTGMGNEQYF.

The table lists this clone with many counts. The sequenced fragment ends 3 residues before the CDR3 boundary, so the rest is inferred from the germline J gene. The chain couples TRBV18 to TRBJ2-3, with 12 bases matching TRBD2. Germline CDR1 is KGHSH and CDR2 is LQKENI. The CDR3 loop spans 15 amino acids. The V gene end was trimmed by 3 bases and the J gene end by 7 bases; junction bases not matched to a gene: 5. Partial CDR3 DNA: TGTGCCAGCTCACCGCCTAGCGGGGGGGCGCATACG. It translates to CASSPPSGGAHT. The whole CDR3 sequence reads CASSPPSGGAHTQYF.

This clone occurred a few times. The CDR3 end lies 3 residues beyond the end of the read and is filled in from the germline J gene. This chain joins TRBV5-1 and TRBJ2-1; 8 bases agree with TRBD2. Germline V CDR1 and CDR2: SGHRS, YFSETQ. J gave up 7 bases and V 3 bases, and 12 bases lay outside the gene matches. The CDR3 runs to 16 residues. The sequenced CDR3 bases are TGCGCCAGCAGCTCCCAAGGCCGAGGCGGGGGGAATGAG. This encodes CASSSQGRGGGNE. The CDR3 in its entirety is CASSSQGRGGGNEQFF.

In its sample, this clone was seen many times. The read halts 3 residues ahead of the CDR3 end, with the missing end drawn from the germline J gene. The chain joins TRBV7-9 to TRBJ1-2; D may be TRBD1 (5 bases). The V gene lost 6 bases and the J gene lost 6 bases, with 11 bases spanning the gap. The CDR3 has 12 residues. Germline values: CDR1 SEHNR, CDR2 FQNEAQ (reference sequence). Partial CDR3 DNA: TGTGCCAGCAGGGTTCAGGGTGATGGC. Amino acid sequence: CASRVQGDG. The whole CDR3 is CASRVQGDGYTF.

This clone was counted only a few times. The sequenced part of the CDR3 DNA is TGTGCCAGCAGTGTCCGGGGAGCACTAACCTACGAG. Its translation: CASSVRGALTYE. The CDR3, in full, reads CASSVRGALTYEQYF. The chain uses TRBV6-1 and TRBJ2-7; D possibly corresponds to TRBD2 (5 bases). The CDR3 end falls 3 residues outside the read, so it is completed with the germline J gene. The CDR3 length is 15 residues. V was shortened by 4 bases and J by 2 bases, with 15 bases between the two germline ends. The germline V gene encodes CDR1 MNHNS and CDR2 SASEGT.

With regard to this clone: The read ends 3 residues before the CDR3 terminus; that terminus is restored from the germline J gene. The V gene is TRBV11-1, the J gene TRBJ2-7; TRBD2 matches at 8 bases. CDR1 is SGHAT and CDR2 is FQDESV in the germline V gene (reference sequence). J was trimmed by 5 bases and V by 4 bases; bases with no gene match: 10. The CDR3 is 15 residues long. The CDR3 DNA, read in part, is TGTGCCAGCAGCTGGACCGGGACTAGATTTCACGAG. This gives the protein CASSWTGTRFHE. The entire CDR3 protein is CASSWTGTRFHEQYF.

With respect to this clone: The DNA ends 3 residues before the CDR3 does, and the rest of the CDR3 is filled in from the germline J gene. The rearrangement joins TRBV19 to TRBJ2-1, with 9 bases fitting TRBD1. Germline V gene sequence: CDR1 LNHDA, CDR2 SQIVND (reference sequence). The CDR3 covers 15 residues. J gave up 5 bases and V 8 bases, and 10 bases lay outside the gene matches. Here the CDR3 reads CASRDRTGANNEQFF. Partial CDR3 DNA: TGTGCCAGTCGGGATAGGACAGGGGCGAACAATGAG.

This clone came up a few times. The sequenced CDR3 bases are TGTGCCAGCAGCTTGGCCCCTGTGTACGAG. This codes for CASSLAPVYE. The full CDR3 sequence reads CASSLAPVYEQYF. This chain joins TRBV5-5 and TRBJ2-7; the D is unclear. The read is 3 residues too short to cover the CDR3 end, so that end is filled in from the germline J gene. Per germline, CDR1 SGHKS and CDR2 YYEKEE (reference sequence). Trimming pared 0 bases from V and 4 bases from J, leaving 8 bases between. The CDR3 loop spans 13 amino acids.

This clone has just a few counts. The observed sequence ends 3 residues before the CDR3 terminus, with the missing tail filled in from the germline J gene. The sample contains more than one DNA sequence encoding this CDR3. The chain carries TRBV19 and TRBJ2-5, with 8 positions matching TRBD1. This CDR3 is 13 amino acids long. CDR1 LNHDA and CDR2 SQIVND come from the germline V gene (reference sequence). The trim removed 5 bases at V and 1 base at J, leaving 0 bases unmatched. CDR3 in amino acids: CASSDRGQETQYF. The CDR3 bases that were read are TGTGCCAGTAGTGACAGGGGCCAAGAGACC.

Many counts were recorded for this clone. Coverage ceases 3 residues before the CDR3 finishes, and the germline J gene fills in the end. This chain uses TRBV29-1 with TRBJ1-4; 8 nucleotides match TRBD1. Per the germline V gene, CDR1 is SQVTM and CDR2 is ANQGSEA. The V and J ends lost 4 bases and 7 bases, in that order; junction bases with no gene match: 2. The CDR3 sequence is 12 residues long. CDR3 sequence: CSVGQGIEKLFF. CDR3 DNA (partial): TGCAGCGTTGGACAGGGGATTGAAAAA.

This clone was detected ten times or more. The DNA ends 3 residues before the CDR3 does, and the rest of the CDR3 is filled in from the germline J gene. This chain joins TRBV7-9 and TRBJ1-4; D unclear. This CDR3 has 14 residues. V dropped 1 base and J dropped 4 bases, with 7 bases sitting between them. Germline assignment: CDR1 SEHNR and CDR2 FQNEAQ (reference sequence). The CDR3 is CASSLDSVNEKLFF. CDR3 DNA, as far as it was read: TGTGCCAGCAGCTTAGACTCCGTTAATGAAAAA.

This clone has more than one count but fewer than ten. CDR3 sequence: CASTRGELGNTEAFF. The CDR3 DNA, read in part, is TGTGCCAGTACCCGCGGAGAGTTGGGGAACACTGAA. The chain uses TRBV19 and TRBJ1-1, with D unresolved. Sequencing ends 3 residues short of the CDR3 end; the germline J gene provides the rest. The CDR3 spans 15 residues. V shed 7 bases and J shed 1 base, with 16 bases lying between them. From germline, CDR1 is LNHDA and CDR2 SQIVND (reference sequence).

This clone was counted at least ten times. The DNA ends 3 residues before the CDR3 does, and the rest of the CDR3 is filled in from the germline J gene. This sequence joins TRBV6-1 and TRBJ2-5; D is undetermined. Germline CDR1 MNHNS, CDR2 SASEGT. The CDR3 runs to 13 residues. V gave up 4 bases and J gave up 0 bases, with 6 bases separating them. The CDR3 region is CASSGNYQETQYF. Incomplete CDR3 DNA: TGTGCCAGCAGTGGTAATTACCAAGAGACC.

This clone was found many times. The read stops 3 residues short of the end of the CDR3; the missing end is completed from the germline J gene. The J gene is TRBJ2-7, the V gene TRBV19, with 11 positions matching TRBD2. The CDR3 runs to 14 residues. Germline V gives CDR1 LNHDA, CDR2 SQIVND (reference sequence). With 10 bases clipped from V and 0 bases from J, the junction kept 5 bases outside the gene matches. The CDR3 here is CATRLAGNSYEQYF. The covered CDR3 bases are TGTGCCACGCGACTAGCGGGGAACTCCTACGAG.

As regards this clone: Germline and junction disagree at one end, which may indicate a read error. Coverage ceases 3 residues before the CDR3 finishes, and the germline J gene fills in the end. The J gene is TRBJ2-1, the V gene TRBV19, with 9 bases matching TRBD1. CDR1 LNHDA and CDR2 SQIVND come from the germline V gene (reference sequence). CDR3 size: 14 residues. The CDR3 loop is CASSIGTGIDEQFF. The sequenced CDR3 bases are TGTGCCAGTAGCATAGGGACAGGGATCGATGAG.

Worth noting for this clone: The DNA ends 3 residues before the CDR3 does, and the rest of the CDR3 is filled in from the germline J gene. The rearrangement uses TRBV5-6 and TRBJ1-3, with D possibly being TRBD1 (6 bases). Trimming left V 4 bases short and J 4 bases short, with 9 bases between. The CDR3 loop spans 13 amino acids. Germline V gene sequence: CDR1 SGHDT, CDR2 YYEEEE. The DNA read from the CDR3 is TGTGCCAGCAGCCCAGGGGTGGGAAACACC. Protein: CASSPGVGNT. The whole CDR3 protein reads CASSPGVGNTIYF.

There are many counts of this clone. The sequence runs out 3 residues before the end of the CDR3; the remainder is reconstructed from the germline J gene. This chain links TRBV5-1 with TRBJ1-6, with TRBD1 matching 9 bases. V gave up 4 bases and J gave up 7 bases; unmatched junction bases: 3. Germline V CDR1 and CDR2: SGHRS, YFSETQ. This CDR3 has 14 amino acids. The CDR3 reads CASSPGTGNSPLHF. The part of the CDR3 DNA that was read is TGCGCCAGCAGCCCTGGGACAGGGAATTCACCC.

Ten or more counts support this clone. The read ends 3 residues shy of where the CDR3 ends; the end is completed using the germline J gene. This chain links TRBV6-2 or TRBV6-3 with TRBJ2-7; D might be TRBD2 (5 bases). The germline CDR1 and CDR2 sequences are MNHEY and SVGEGT. The V end was cut by 0 bases, the J end by 0 bases, with 9 bases between. The CDR3 runs 15 residues. CDR3 DNA, as far as it was read: TGTGCCAGCAGTTACTCGAGTGCGGGCTCCTACGAG. Encoded protein: CASSYSSAGSYE. The entire CDR3 protein is CASSYSSAGSYEQYF.

Concerning this clone: Sequencing ends 3 residues short of the CDR3 end; the germline J gene provides the rest. This chain connects TRBV20-1 to TRBJ2-7; 9 bases fit TRBD1. The CDR3 is 14 residues long. Germline CDR1 is DFQATT and CDR2 is SNEGSKA (reference sequence). The V gene end was trimmed by 4 bases and the J gene end by 3 bases; junction bases not matched to a gene: 7. The CDR3 spells CSATHATGGYEQYF. CDR3 DNA (partial): TGCAGTGCTACCCACGCGACAGGGGGCTACGAG.

This clone was picked up many times. The CDR3 goes on 3 residues after the read ends, and that part is filled in from the germline J gene. The chain combines TRBV20-1 with TRBJ1-4; tentative D call: TRBD1 (6 bases). Trimming pared 5 bases from V and 5 bases from J, leaving 12 bases between. Germline V CDR1 and CDR2: DFQATT, SNEGSKA (reference sequence). The CDR3 is 13 amino acids. CDR3 sequence reads: CSAGGTPNEKLFF. The part of the CDR3 DNA that was read is TGCAGTGCTGGCGGGACACCGAATGAAAAA.

This clone was detected only a few times. The read comes to an end 3 residues before the CDR3 does, leaving the germline J gene to fill in the end. This sequence joins TRBV7-9 and TRBJ2-7; 9 bases are shared with TRBD1. CDR3 length: 15 residues. The germline V gene encodes CDR1 SEHNR and CDR2 FQNEAQ (reference sequence). The V gene end was trimmed by 6 bases and the J gene end by 5 bases; junction bases not matched to a gene: 11. The CDR3 is CASSRLTGGLDEQYF. The covered CDR3 bases are TGTGCCAGCAGTCGGCTTACAGGGGGCCTTGACGAG.

This clone was found many times. The missing CDR3 end, 3 residues past where the read stops, is filled in from the germline J gene. The V and J genes are TRBV5-1 and TRBJ2-7; maybe TRBD1 (6 bases). The CDR3 has 14 amino acids. Germline CDR1 and CDR2: SGHRS and YFSETQ. Between the trimmed V and J ends, which lost 4 bases and 4 bases, there was a span of 15 bases. The covered CDR3 bases are TGCGCCAGCAGCCAAAATTCAGGGGCTTACGAG. It encodes CASSQNSGAYE. The CDR3 as a whole reads CASSQNSGAYEQYF.

This clone was picked up many times. The CDR3 extends 3 residues past the end of the read, so its final part is completed from the germline J gene. This chain uses TRBV20-1 with TRBJ2-2, with a tentative D call TRBD1 (6 bases). The CDR3 totals 14 residues. CDR1 is DFQATT and CDR2 is SNEGSKA in the germline V gene (reference sequence). V lost 6 bases and J 0 bases, leaving 11 bases between the germline ends. Incomplete CDR3 DNA: TGCAGTGCCCGGACAGATGCGAACACCGGGGAG. It is translated as CSARTDANTGE. The full CDR3 sequence reads CSARTDANTGELFF.

This clone was detected a few times. With the read ending 3 residues before the CDR3 end, the germline J gene is used to fill in that end. This chain uses TRBV20-1 with TRBJ2-7, with 12 nucleotides matching TRBD2. The V and J ends lost 6 bases and 1 base, in that order; junction bases with no gene match: 7. Germline CDR1 reads DFQATT; CDR2 reads SNEGSKA (reference sequence). This CDR3 has 15 amino acids. The CDR3 loop reads CSAELLAGGSYEQYF. The CDR3 bases that were read are TGCAGTGCGGAGCTACTAGCGGGGGGATCCTACGAG.

This clone was seen at least ten times. With the read ending 3 residues before the CDR3 end, the germline J gene is used to fill in that end. The gene calls are TRBV20-1 and TRBJ1-5; tentatively, D is TRBD1 (6 bases). Germline V gives CDR1 DFQATT, CDR2 SNEGSKA (reference sequence). This CDR3 spans 18 amino acids. Trimming cost V 0 bases and J 2 bases, with 20 bases left between them. Partial CDR3 DNA: TGCAGTGCTAGAGATCACAGCACAGGGTTTCCAGGCAATCAGCCC. Translated: CSARDHSTGFPGNQP. From start to end, the CDR3 is CSARDHSTGFPGNQPQHF.

This clone has just a few counts. The sequence runs out 3 residues before the end of the CDR3; the remainder is reconstructed from the germline J gene. The genes are TRBV5-1 and TRBJ2-7, with a possible D match to TRBD1 (6 bases). V shed 4 bases and J shed 0 bases, with 11 bases lying between them. This CDR3 contains 14 residues. CDR1 SGHRS and CDR2 YFSETQ come from the germline V gene. Here the CDR3 reads CASSPGTPSYEQYF. The part of the CDR3 DNA that was read is TGCGCCAGCAGCCCGGGGACACCCTCCTACGAG.

On this clone itself: The read ends 3 residues early relative to the CDR3; the germline J gene fills the gap. The V gene is TRBV5-1, the J gene TRBJ1-5; perhaps TRBD1 as D (5 bases). CDR3 size: 14 residues. CDR1 and CDR2 from the germline V gene are SGHRS and YFSETQ. V shed 1 base and J shed 2 bases, with 7 bases lying between them. The CDR3 DNA, read in part, is TGCGCCAGCAGCTTGCTAGGGGGCAATCAGCCC. As protein: CASSLLGGNQP. The CDR3 in its entirety is CASSLLGGNQPQHF.

This clone was seen at least ten times. The CDR3 extends 3 residues past the end of the read, so its final part is completed from the germline J gene. The rearrangement links TRBV20-1 to TRBJ2-5, with TRBD2 matching over 8 bases. Germline V gene data show CDR1 as DFQATT and CDR2 as SNEGSKA (reference sequence). This CDR3 is built from 15 residues. V was pared by 4 bases and J by 0 bases, with 7 bases of the junction left unmatched. Incomplete CDR3 DNA: TGCAGTGCTACCCCTAGCGGGCCCAACCAAGAGACC. Translation: CSATPSGPNQET. The full CDR3 reads CSATPSGPNQETQYF.

This clone has a count of ten or more. The read ends 3 residues before the CDR3 terminus; that terminus is restored from the germline J gene. The chain carries TRBV5-1 and TRBJ1-4; D perhaps matches TRBD1 (6 bases). The CDR3 is 14 residues long. CDR1 and CDR2 (germline): SGHRS, YFSETQ. The germline V and J ends were trimmed by 4 bases and 4 bases, with 11 bases remaining between them. CDR3 sequence: CASSTGQFNEKLFF. CDR3 DNA (partial): TGCGCCAGCAGCACTGGACAGTTTAATGAAAAA.

Comment on this clone: The read ends 3 residues early relative to the CDR3; the germline J gene fills the gap. J is TRBJ1-5 and V is TRBV19, with D possibly TRBD1 on 6 matching bases. Germline values: CDR1 LNHDA, CDR2 SQIVND (reference sequence). The V end was cut by 6 bases, the J end by 4 bases, with 7 bases between. The CDR3 runs to 12 residues. The CDR3 here is CASRDRNQPQHF. Partial CDR3 DNA: TGTGCCAGTAGGGACAGAAATCAGCCC.

This clone appeared many times. The missing CDR3 end, 3 residues past where the read stops, is filled in from the germline J gene. The rearrangement joins TRBV20-1 to TRBJ2-7; TRBD2 agrees at 10 bases. The germline gives CDR1 DFQATT, CDR2 SNEGSKA (reference sequence). The CDR3 extends over 16 amino acids. V lost 3 bases and J lost 6; bases outside the gene matches: 14. CDR3 DNA, as far as it was read: TGCAGTGCTAGTGCCCTGGGCAGCGGGAGGGCCCTCGAG. Translating gives CSASALGSGRALE. The CDR3 as a whole reads CSASALGSGRALEQYF.

Ten or more counts support this clone. Sequencing ends 3 residues short of the CDR3 end; the germline J gene provides the rest. This sequence joins TRBV19 and TRBJ2-1; TRBD1 matches 7 bases. Germline CDR1 is LNHDA and CDR2 is SQIVND (reference sequence). V shed 4 bases, J shed 4 bases, and the junction held 4 bases outside the gene matches. The CDR3 runs to 14 residues. The CDR3 bases that were read are TGTGCCAGTAGTACTTGGACAGGATACAATGAG. Protein: CASSTWTGYNE. The whole CDR3 sequence is CASSTWTGYNEQFF.